This T cell receptor beta chain was found in a study of technical replicates of blood from four donors. Measured with immunoSEQ multiplex PCR; TCRdb has only the in-frame clones, and not every one. The profile covers some 76,000 clones, with over 95% appearing a single time and 0.2% to 0.25% taken by the ten largest. Germline V gene lookup returns CDR1 MDHEN and CDR2 SYDVKM. This CDR3 is 12 amino acids long. V lost 6 bases, J lost 4 bases, and 9 bases lay in between. J is TRBJ1-2 and V is TRBV28; D call uncertain. This clonotype was obtained from a human donor in good health. Material: T cells isolated from PBMCs. The CDR3 protein is CASRRESYGYTF. CDR3 bases: TGTGCCAGCAGAAGGGAGTCCTATGGCTACACCTTC.